The text below deals with one T cell receptor (beta chain). Its target is not known. This sample is part of a study of CD8 T cells in Susac syndrome. Findings and limits, study-wide: The study acknowledged a relatively small number of individuals in its TCR sequencing and HLA analysis.

The J segment lost 1 base and the V segment lost 5 bases, leaving 11 bases of the junction unmatched. The CDR3 loop spans 18 amino acids. Germline V gene lookup returns CDR1 SGHVS and CDR2 FNYEAQ. The TEMRA cells underwent FACS enrichment, while the CD8+ and CD4+ T cells underwent negative isolation. After extraction with the RNeasy kit, roughly 0.45 to 1 ug of the RNA was reverse transcribed using random hexamers. Amplification of TCR beta CDR3 used immunoSEQ multiplex PCR across 54 Vbeta and 13 Jbeta. A single record per CDR3 protein comes from TCRdb applying MiXCR to the immunoSEQ multiplex PCR reads. This repertoire shows about 300,000 distinct CDR3 sequences, about 90% found once; its top ten account for roughly 0.064%.

The gene calls are TRBV7-6 and TRBJ2-5, with 12 bases aligning to TRBD2. The specimen sequenced was CD4+ T cells from PBMCs. The clonotype was recovered from a human donor with multiple sclerosis. In DNA form, the CDR3 reads TGTGCCAGCAGCCTCCTCGGGACTAGCGGGCTCTTCCAAGAGACCCAGTACTTC. This encodes CASSLLGTSGLFQETQYF.